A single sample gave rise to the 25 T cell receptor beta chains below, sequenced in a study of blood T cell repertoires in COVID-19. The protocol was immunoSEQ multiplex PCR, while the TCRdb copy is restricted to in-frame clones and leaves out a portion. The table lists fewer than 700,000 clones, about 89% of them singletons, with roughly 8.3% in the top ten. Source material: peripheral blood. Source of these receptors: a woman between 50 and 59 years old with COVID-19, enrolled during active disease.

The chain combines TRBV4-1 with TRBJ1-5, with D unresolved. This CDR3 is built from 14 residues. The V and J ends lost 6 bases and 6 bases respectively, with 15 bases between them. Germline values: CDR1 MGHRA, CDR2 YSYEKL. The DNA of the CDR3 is TGCGCCAGCAGTCTAGGAGTTATCGGTCAGCCCCAGCATTTT. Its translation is CASSLGVIGQPQHF.

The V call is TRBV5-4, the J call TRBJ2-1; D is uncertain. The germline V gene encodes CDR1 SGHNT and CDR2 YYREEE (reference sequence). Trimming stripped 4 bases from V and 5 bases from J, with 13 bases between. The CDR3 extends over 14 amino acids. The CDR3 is CASSATGLDNEQFF. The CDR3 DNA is TGTGCCAGCAGCGCGACGGGTCTGGACAATGAGCAGTTCTTC.

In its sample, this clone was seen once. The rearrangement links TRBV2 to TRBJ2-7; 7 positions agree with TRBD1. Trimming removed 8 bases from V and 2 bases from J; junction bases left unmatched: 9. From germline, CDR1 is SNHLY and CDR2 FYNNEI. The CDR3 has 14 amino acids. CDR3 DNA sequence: TGTGCCAGCGACAGGGAATCGGGGCCCTACGAGCAGTACTTC. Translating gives CASDRESGPYEQYF.

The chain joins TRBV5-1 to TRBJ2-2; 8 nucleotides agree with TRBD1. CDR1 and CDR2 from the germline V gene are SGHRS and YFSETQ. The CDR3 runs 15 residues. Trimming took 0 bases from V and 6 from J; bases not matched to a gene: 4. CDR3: CASSLELRGPGELFF. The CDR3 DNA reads TGCGCCAGCAGCTTGGAGCTCAGGGGGCCCGGGGAGCTGTTTTTT.

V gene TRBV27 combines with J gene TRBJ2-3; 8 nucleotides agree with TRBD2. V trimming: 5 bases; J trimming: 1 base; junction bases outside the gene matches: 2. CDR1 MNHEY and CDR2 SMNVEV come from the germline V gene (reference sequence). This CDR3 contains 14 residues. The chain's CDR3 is CASSISGGTDTQYF. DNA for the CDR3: TGTGCCAGCAGTATTAGCGGGGGCACAGATACGCAGTATTTT.

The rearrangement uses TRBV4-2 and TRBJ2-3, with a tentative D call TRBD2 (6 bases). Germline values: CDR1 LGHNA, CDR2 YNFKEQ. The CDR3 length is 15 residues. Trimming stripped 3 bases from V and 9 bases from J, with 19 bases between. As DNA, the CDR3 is TGTGCCAGCAGCCATGCCCTGCGAGGACTACCAACGCAGTATTTT. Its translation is CASSHALRGLPTQYF.

The CDR3 protein is CAISLEWNSPLHF. CDR3 DNA sequence: TGTGCCATCAGTTTGGAGTGGAATTCACCCCTCCACTTT. The genes are TRBV10-3 and TRBJ1-6; D unclear. The CDR3 loop spans 13 amino acids. The germline gives CDR1 ENHRY, CDR2 SYGVKD. Trimming removed 5 bases from V and 7 bases from J, with 9 bases in between.

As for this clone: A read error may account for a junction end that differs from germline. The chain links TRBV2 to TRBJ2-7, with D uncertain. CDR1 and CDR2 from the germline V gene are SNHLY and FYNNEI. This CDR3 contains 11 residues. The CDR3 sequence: CASNHNSEEVF. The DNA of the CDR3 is TGTGCCAGCAATCACAATTCTGAAGAGGTGTTC. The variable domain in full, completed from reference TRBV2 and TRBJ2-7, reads EPEVTQTPSHQVTQMGQEVILRCVPISNHLYFYWYRQILGQKVEFLVSFYNNEISEKSEIFDDQFSVERPDGSNFTLKIRSTKLEDSAMYFCASNHNSEEVFGPGTRLTVT.

The CDR3 nucleotides read TGTGCCAGCAGGAACGGGGGGGCCGGGGAGCTGTTTTTT. Residues: CASRNGGAGELFF. The chain combines TRBV6-5 with TRBJ2-2; 8 nucleotides line up with TRBD2. Germline V gene sequence: CDR1 MNHEY, CDR2 SVGAGI. The V gene end was trimmed by 6 bases and the J gene end by 6 bases; junction bases not matched to a gene: 3. The CDR3 runs 13 residues.

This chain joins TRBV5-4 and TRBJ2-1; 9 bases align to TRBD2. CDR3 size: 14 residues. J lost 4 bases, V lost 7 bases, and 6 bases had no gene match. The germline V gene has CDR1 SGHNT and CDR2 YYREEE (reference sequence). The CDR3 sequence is CASESGGNYNEQFF. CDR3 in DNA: TGTGCCAGCGAGAGCGGGGGGAATTACAATGAGCAGTTCTTC.

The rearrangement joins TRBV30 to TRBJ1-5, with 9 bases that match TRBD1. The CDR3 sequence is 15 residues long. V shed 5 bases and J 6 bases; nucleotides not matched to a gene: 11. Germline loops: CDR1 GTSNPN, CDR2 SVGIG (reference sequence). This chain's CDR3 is CAWDSGTGLRQPQHF. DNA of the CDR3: TGTGCCTGGGACTCCGGGACAGGGCTGCGTCAGCCCCAGCATTTT.

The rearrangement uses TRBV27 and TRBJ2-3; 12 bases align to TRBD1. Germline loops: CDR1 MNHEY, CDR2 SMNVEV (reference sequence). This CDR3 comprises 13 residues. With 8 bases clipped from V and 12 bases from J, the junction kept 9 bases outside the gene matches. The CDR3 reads CASHRRDRGPQYF. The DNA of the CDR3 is TGTGCCAGCCATAGGCGGGACAGGGGGCCACAGTATTTT.

CDR3 loop: CASSARTGENNEQFF. CDR3 DNA: TGTGCCAGCAGCGCCAGGACAGGGGAAAACAATGAGCAGTTCTTC. This chain links TRBV7-8 with TRBJ2-1; 9 bases align to TRBD1. J gave up 5 bases and V 5 bases, and 7 bases lay outside the gene matches. Germline loops: CDR1 SGHVS, CDR2 FQNEAQ. The CDR3 spans 15 residues.

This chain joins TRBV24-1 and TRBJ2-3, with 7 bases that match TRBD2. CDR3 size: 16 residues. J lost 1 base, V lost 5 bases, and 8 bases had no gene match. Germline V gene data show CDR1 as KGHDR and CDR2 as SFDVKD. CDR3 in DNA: TGTGCCACCAGTGCTCAATCTCGGGGGGGCACAGATACGCAGTATTTT. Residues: CATSAQSRGGTDTQYF.

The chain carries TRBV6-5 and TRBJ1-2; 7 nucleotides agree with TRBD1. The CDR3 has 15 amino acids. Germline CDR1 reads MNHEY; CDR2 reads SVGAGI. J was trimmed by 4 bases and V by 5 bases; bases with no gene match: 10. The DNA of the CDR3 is TGTGCCAGCAGTCTAACCGGGGACAGACTCTATGGCTACACCTTC. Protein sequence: CASSLTGDRLYGYTF.

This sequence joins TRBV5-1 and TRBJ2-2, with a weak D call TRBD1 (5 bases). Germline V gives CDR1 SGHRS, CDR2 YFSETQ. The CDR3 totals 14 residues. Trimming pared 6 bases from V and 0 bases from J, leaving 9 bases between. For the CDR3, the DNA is TGCGCCAGCACGGACATAGCGAACACCGGGGAGCTGTTTTTT. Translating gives CASTDIANTGELFF.

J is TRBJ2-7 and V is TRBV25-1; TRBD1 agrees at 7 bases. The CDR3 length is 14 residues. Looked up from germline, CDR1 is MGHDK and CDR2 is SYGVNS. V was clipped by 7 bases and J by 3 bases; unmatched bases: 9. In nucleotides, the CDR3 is TGTGCCAGCACCCCGAGGACAGGACACTACGAGCAGTACTTC. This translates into CASTPRTGHYEQYF.

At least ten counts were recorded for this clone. CDR3 nucleotides: TGCAGCGCCGGAGGAGCTAACTATGGCTACACCTTC. This encodes CSAGGANYGYTF. The V gene is TRBV29-1, the J gene TRBJ1-2; no clear D. The CDR3 sequence is 12 residues long. Trimming stripped 7 bases from V and 0 bases from J, with 9 bases between. The germline CDR1 and CDR2 sequences are SQVTM and ANQGSEA.

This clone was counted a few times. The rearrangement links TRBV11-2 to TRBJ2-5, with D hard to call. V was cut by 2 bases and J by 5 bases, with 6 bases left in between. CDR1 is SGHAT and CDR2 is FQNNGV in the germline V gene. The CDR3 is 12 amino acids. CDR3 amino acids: CASSLQAETQYF. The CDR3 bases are TGTGCCAGCAGCTTACAGGCCGAGACCCAGTACTTC.

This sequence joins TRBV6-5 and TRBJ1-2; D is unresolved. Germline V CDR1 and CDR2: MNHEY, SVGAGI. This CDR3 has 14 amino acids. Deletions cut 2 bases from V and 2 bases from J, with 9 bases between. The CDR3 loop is CASSYAPGNYGYTF. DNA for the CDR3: TGTGCCAGCAGTTACGCCCCGGGAAACTATGGCTACACCTTC.

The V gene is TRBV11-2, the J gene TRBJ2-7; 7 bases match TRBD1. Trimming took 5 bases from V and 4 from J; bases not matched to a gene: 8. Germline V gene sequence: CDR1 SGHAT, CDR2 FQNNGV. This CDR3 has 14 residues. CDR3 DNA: TGTGCCAGCAGCCCCGACAGGGTGGGGTACGAGCAGTACTTC. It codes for CASSPDRVGYEQYF.

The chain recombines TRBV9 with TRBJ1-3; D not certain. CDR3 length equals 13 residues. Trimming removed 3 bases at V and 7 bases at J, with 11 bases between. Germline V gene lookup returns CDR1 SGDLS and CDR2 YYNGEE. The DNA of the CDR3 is TGTGCCAGCAGCGCAGGAGGGCAGAACACCATATATTTT. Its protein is CASSAGGQNTIYF.

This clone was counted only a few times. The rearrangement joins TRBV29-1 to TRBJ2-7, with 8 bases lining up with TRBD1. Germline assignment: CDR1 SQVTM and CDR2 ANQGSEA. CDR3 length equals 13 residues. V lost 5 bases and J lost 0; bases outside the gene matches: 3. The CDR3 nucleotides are TGCAGCGTTCGGGACAGGAGCTCCTACGAGCAGTACTTC. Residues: CSVRDRSSYEQYF.

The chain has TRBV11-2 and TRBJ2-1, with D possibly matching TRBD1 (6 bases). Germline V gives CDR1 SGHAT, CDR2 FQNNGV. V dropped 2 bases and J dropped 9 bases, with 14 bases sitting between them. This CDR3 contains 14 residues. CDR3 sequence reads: CASSLRQGKGEQFF. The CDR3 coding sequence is TGTGCCAGCAGCTTAAGGCAGGGGAAAGGTGAGCAGTTCTTC.

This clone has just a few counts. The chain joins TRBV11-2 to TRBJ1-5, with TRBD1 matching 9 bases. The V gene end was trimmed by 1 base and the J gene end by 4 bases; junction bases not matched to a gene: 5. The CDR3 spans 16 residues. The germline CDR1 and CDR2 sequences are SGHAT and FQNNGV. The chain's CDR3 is CASSLVGGTGNQPQHF. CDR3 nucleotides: TGTGCCAGCAGCTTAGTAGGGGGGACAGGGAATCAGCCCCAGCATTTT.